A single sample gave rise to the 32 T cell receptor beta chains below, sequenced in a study of OX40 agonist ivuxolimab in advanced cancers. The table came from immunoSEQ multiplex PCR; TCRdb's copy has only in-frame clones and leaves some out. This table has around 95,000 clones, approximately 90% appearing once. This specimen was CD4+ or CD8+ T cells sorted from blood, taken in a trial of the OX40 agonist ivuxolimab. These receptor sequences come from an adult with an advanced solid tumor such as melanoma, head and neck, liver or kidney cancer.

In its sample, this clone was seen once. The chain combines TRBV6-5 with TRBJ1-2; maybe TRBD1 (5 bases). V was clipped by 7 bases and J by 4 bases, with 16 bases between them. This CDR3 contains 14 residues. Germline values: CDR1 MNHEY, CDR2 SVGAGI. The DNA for the CDR3 is TGTGCCAGCAACCCGGGACGCTGGTCCTATGGCTACACCTTC. Protein sequence: CASNPGRWSYGYTF.

The rearrangement links TRBV9 to TRBJ2-7; D is possibly TRBD2 (5 bases). V was shortened by 4 bases and J by 7 bases, with 12 bases between the two germline ends. In germline, CDR1 is SGDLS, CDR2 YYNGEE. The CDR3 spans 12 residues. In DNA form, the CDR3 reads TGTGCCAGCAGCCGGGGAATGGGGGAGCAGTACTTC. Protein sequence: CASSRGMGEQYF.

CDR3 sequence: CASSMVRRGEQFF. DNA of the CDR3: TGTGCCAGTAGTATGGTGCGGCGCGGTGAGCAGTTCTTC. This sequence joins TRBV19 and TRBJ2-1; no clear D. CDR3 length equals 13 residues. Trimming pared 3 bases from V and 9 bases from J, leaving 12 bases between. Germline CDR1 is LNHDA and CDR2 is SQIVND (reference sequence).

The genes are TRBV7-8 and TRBJ2-3; 12 bases are a match to TRBD2. Trimming cost V 4 bases and J 5 bases; bases outside gene matches: 7. The CDR3 consists of 16 residues. Germline CDR1 SGHVS, CDR2 FQNEAQ. The CDR3 spells CASSSRLAGDQDTQYF. Here the CDR3 DNA reads TGTGCCAGCAGCTCAAGACTAGCGGGAGATCAAGATACGCAGTATTTT. The whole variable domain, filled in from reference TRBV7-8 and TRBJ2-3, reads GAGVSQSPRYKVAKRGQDVALRCDPISGHVSLFWYQQALGQGPEFLTYFQNEAQLDKSGLPSDRFFAERPEGSVSTLKIQRTQQEDSAVYLCASSSRLAGDQDTQYFGPGTRLTVL.

Only a few counts were recorded for this clone. V and J are TRBV10-1 and TRBJ2-2, with D possibly TRBD2 on 6 matching bases. This CDR3 spans 18 amino acids. The germline V gene has CDR1 WNHNN and CDR2 SYGVQD (reference sequence). The V and J ends lost 0 bases and 4 bases respectively, with 18 bases between them. As DNA, the CDR3 is TGCGCCAGCAGTGAGTCTCAGCGGTTTAGCGGACTCACCGGGGAGCTGTTTTTT. Amino acid sequence: CASSESQRFSGLTGELFF.

The chain links TRBV13 to TRBJ2-7, with 8 nucleotides matching TRBD1. The ends lost 5 bases at V and 5 bases at J; junction bases unmatched: 8. CDR3 length equals 14 residues. Germline values: CDR1 PRHDT, CDR2 FYEKMQ (reference sequence). The CDR3 DNA reads as TGTGCCAGCAGCGGTCTAGGACAGGGAAACGAGCAGTACTTC. Amino acids: CASSGLGQGNEQYF.

The count of this clone is one. The chain recombines TRBV19 with TRBJ2-1; D gene uncertain. V was cut by 3 bases and J by 7 bases, with 7 bases left in between. CDR1 is LNHDA and CDR2 is SQIVND in the germline V gene (reference sequence). The length of the CDR3 is 12 residues. CDR3 in DNA: TGTGCCAGTAGTATCTTCGTGAATGAGCAGTTCTTC. Protein product: CASSIFVNEQFF.

The chain employs TRBV5-6 and TRBJ2-7; D may correspond to TRBD1 or TRBD2 (5 bases each). Germline V gene lookup returns CDR1 SGHDT and CDR2 YYEEEE. The CDR3 has 13 amino acids. V was pared by 5 bases and J by 0 bases, with 9 bases between. CDR3 loop: CASSGDVSYEQYF. The CDR3 nucleotides are TGTGCCAGCAGTGGGGACGTCTCCTACGAGCAGTACTTC. Using reference TRBV5-6 and TRBJ2-7 for the parts outside the CDR3, the full variable domain is DAGVTQSPTHLIKTRGQQVTLRCSPKSGHDTVSWYQQALGQGPQFIFQYYEEEERQRGNFPDRFSGHQFPNYSSELNVNALLLGDSALYLCASSGDVSYEQYFGPGTRLTVT.

The sample holds one count of this clone. V is TRBV29-1 and J is TRBJ1-4; D is unclear. The CDR3 has 14 amino acids. V was pared by 7 bases and J by 7 bases, with 19 bases between. The germline V gene encodes CDR1 SQVTM and CDR2 ANQGSEA. The CDR3 is CSAPDPPRGEKLFF. The CDR3 nucleotides are TGCAGCGCGCCGGACCCCCCTCGGGGTGAAAAACTGTTTTTT.

V is TRBV19 and J is TRBJ2-1; TRBD2 aligns across 13 bases. The CDR3 length is 14 residues. Germline assignment: CDR1 LNHDA and CDR2 SQIVND (reference sequence). With V trimmed by 8 bases and J by 4 bases, 2 bases remained unmatched. This chain's CDR3 is CASAGLAGYNEQFF. The CDR3 DNA is TGTGCCAGTGCGGGACTAGCGGGATACAATGAGCAGTTCTTC.

V usage is TRBV28 and J usage is TRBJ2-2, with D perhaps TRBD2 (6 bases). The ends were cut back, 2 bases at V and 4 bases at J, with 14 bases in the middle. The CDR3 is made up of 16 amino acids. Looked up from germline, CDR1 is MDHEN and CDR2 is SYDVKM. The CDR3 nucleotides are TGTGCCAGCAGTTTAGCCGGGGGTGTGGGCACCGGGGAGCTGTTTTTT. This encodes CASSLAGGVGTGELFF.

The genes are TRBV5-1 and TRBJ2-3; 7 nucleotides agree with TRBD2. The CDR3 contains 15 residues. Germline lookup yields CDR1 SGHRS and CDR2 YFSETQ. V lost 5 bases to trimming and J lost 2 bases; unmatched junction nucleotides: 8. The CDR3 nucleotides read TGCGCCAGCAGTTCTCTAGCGGACAACACAGATACGCAGTATTTT. This gives the protein CASSSLADNTDTQYF.

The chain is built from TRBV16 and TRBJ1-2; no clear D. Germline loops: CDR1 KGHSY, CDR2 FQNENV. CDR3 size: 12 residues. Trimming left V 0 bases short and J 8 bases short, with 7 bases between. For the CDR3, the DNA is TGTGCCAGCAGCCAATCTGCGGACGGCTACACCTTC. Protein sequence: CASSQSADGYTF.

The chain recombines TRBV30 with TRBJ2-3, with a tentative D call TRBD2 (5 bases). Germline V gene lookup returns CDR1 GTSNPN and CDR2 SVGIG (reference sequence). The CDR3 covers 16 residues. V shed 3 bases and J shed 0 bases, with 16 bases lying between them. The CDR3 nucleotides are TGTGCCTGGAGCCTACAAGGACGGGATAGCACAGATACGCAGTATTTT. It yields the protein CAWSLQGRDSTDTQYF.

The J gene is TRBJ2-7, the V gene TRBV23-1; 8 bases agree with TRBD1. TRBV23-1 is assigned to the ORF class and has an uncertain function. The V gene end was trimmed by 2 bases and the J gene end by 5 bases; junction bases not matched to a gene: 5. This CDR3 contains 14 residues. CDR3 residues: CASSQRDRGDEQYF. CDR3 nucleotides: TGCGCCAGCAGTCAACGCGACAGGGGCGACGAGCAGTACTTC.

The rearrangement links TRBV2 to TRBJ2-3; 8 positions match TRBD2. The germline V gene has CDR1 SNHLY and CDR2 FYNNEI. V was clipped by 4 bases and J by 3 bases; unmatched bases: 6. The CDR3 consists of 15 residues. The CDR3 nucleotides are TGTGCCAGCAGTGTTTTGAGCGGGGGAACAGATACGCAGTATTTT. This gives the protein CASSVLSGGTDTQYF.

V gene TRBV9 combines with J gene TRBJ2-3; D remains unclear. In germline, CDR1 is SGDLS, CDR2 YYNGEE. CDR3 length equals 15 residues. Trimming removed 4 bases at V and 0 bases at J, with 12 bases between. The CDR3 is CASSSSPESTDTQYF. CDR3 in DNA: TGTGCCAGCAGCTCCTCCCCGGAAAGCACAGATACGCAGTATTTT.

This chain uses TRBV29-1 with TRBJ1-2; TRBD1 aligns across 8 bases. Germline V CDR1 and CDR2: SQVTM, ANQGSEA. V was clipped by 3 bases and J by 4 bases; unmatched bases: 7. This CDR3 has 14 residues. CDR3 sequence: CSVEGVTGAYGYTF. CDR3 in DNA: TGCAGCGTTGAGGGGGTGACAGGGGCCTATGGCTACACCTTC. The full variable domain, rest sourced from reference TRBV29-1 and TRBJ1-2, is SAVISQKPSRDICQRGTSLTIQCQVDSQVTMMFWYRQQPGQSLTLIATANQGSEATYESGFVIDKFPISRPNLTFSTLTVSNMSPEDSSIYLCSVEGVTGAYGYTFGSGTRLTVV.

The V gene is TRBV27, the J gene TRBJ2-7, with TRBD1 matching over 8 bases. From germline, CDR1 is MNHEY and CDR2 SMNVEV (reference sequence). The CDR3 has 14 amino acids. After removal of 6 bases from V and 2 bases from J, the junction contained 6 bases not matched to a gene. CDR3 DNA sequence: TGTGCCAGCAGACGGGCGGGACAGGCCTACGAGCAGTACTTC. This sequence encodes CASRRAGQAYEQYF.

The chain uses TRBV6-5 and TRBJ2-7; tentative D call: TRBD1 (5 bases). CDR1 MNHEY and CDR2 SVGAGI come from the germline V gene. With 1 base removed from V and 0 bases from J, the gap between germline ends came to 7 bases. The CDR3 length is 14 residues. CDR3: CASSYWTSSYEQYF. DNA for the CDR3: TGTGCCAGCAGTTACTGGACAAGCTCCTACGAGCAGTACTTC.

The chain carries TRBV11-2 and TRBJ1-4; no firm D call. V was shortened by 0 bases and J by 0 bases, with 8 bases between the two germline ends. The CDR3 runs 16 residues. Germline CDR1 reads SGHAT; CDR2 reads FQNNGV. CDR3 region: CASSLDRAATNEKLFF. CDR3 DNA: TGTGCCAGCAGCTTAGATAGGGCTGCAACTAATGAAAAACTGTTTTTT.

V gene TRBV5-1 combines with J gene TRBJ2-1, with D possibly TRBD2 on 5 matching bases. V gave up 4 bases and J gave up 9 bases, with 17 bases separating them. This CDR3 is built from 14 residues. Germline assignment: CDR1 SGHRS and CDR2 YFSETQ. The CDR3 spells CASSPSPVGGEQFF. In nucleotides, the CDR3 is TGCGCCAGCAGCCCGAGTCCTGTAGGAGGTGAGCAGTTCTTC. The whole variable domain, remainder taken from reference TRBV5-1 and TRBJ2-1, is KAGVTQTPRYLIKTRGQQVTLSCSPISGHRSVSWYQQTPGQGLQFLFEYFSETQRNKGNFPGRFSGRQFSNSRSEMNVSTLELGDSALYLCASSPSPVGGEQFFGPGTRLTVL.

The rearrangement joins TRBV18 to TRBJ1-5, with TRBD1 matching 11 bases. CDR3 length: 15 residues. The trim removed 5 bases at V and 6 bases at J, leaving 6 bases unmatched. Germline V gene sequence: CDR1 KGHSH, CDR2 LQKENI. The CDR3 DNA follows: TGTGCCAGCTCAGCCGGGACAGGGGGTATTCAGCCCCAGCATTTT. Its translation: CASSAGTGGIQPQHF. The whole variable domain, remainder taken from reference TRBV18 and TRBJ1-5, is NAGVMQNPRHLVRRRGQEARLRCSPMKGHSHVYWYRQLPEEGLKFMVYLQKENIIDESGMPKERFSAEFPKEGPSILRIQQVVRGDSAAYFCASSAGTGGIQPQHFGDGTRLSIL.

The rearrangement joins TRBV7-6 to TRBJ2-2; possibly TRBD1 for D (5 bases). CDR3 length: 15 amino acids. CDR1 and CDR2 from the germline V gene are SGHVS and FNYEAQ. The V and J ends lost 6 bases and 2 bases respectively, with 13 bases between them. The CDR3, as DNA: TGTGCCAGCAGTCAAAGACAGATAAACACCGGGGAGCTGTTTTTT. This codes for CASSQRQINTGELFF.

The rearrangement uses TRBV19 and TRBJ2-3; D possibly uses TRBD1 or TRBD2 (5 bases each). V was shortened by 1 base and J by 5 bases, with 13 bases between the two germline ends. In germline, CDR1 is LNHDA, CDR2 SQIVND (reference sequence). The CDR3 contains 15 residues. The CDR3 loop reads CASSIAEGLGDTQYF. CDR3 nucleotide sequence: TGTGCCAGTAGTATAGCTGAGGGGCTCGGAGATACGCAGTATTTT.

Of note for this clone: The germline gene is not matched at one end of the junction; a read error may be the cause. CDR3 DNA: TGTGCCAGCAGCTTGGGACAGGGGTTATACTTC. Amino acids: CASSLGQGLYF. V is TRBV7-6 and J is TRBJ1-2; 10 nucleotides match TRBD1. This CDR3 spans 11 amino acids. Germline lookup yields CDR1 SGHVS and CDR2 FNYEAQ.

V usage is TRBV5-1 and J usage is TRBJ1-4; 7 nucleotides line up with TRBD1. Germline V gene sequence: CDR1 SGHRS, CDR2 YFSETQ. V gave up 5 bases and J gave up 5 bases; unmatched junction bases: 6. The CDR3 extends over 14 amino acids. This chain's CDR3 is CASSLQGLNEKLFF. CDR3 DNA sequence: TGCGCCAGCAGTCTACAGGGGTTGAATGAAAAACTGTTTTTT. The entire variable domain, with the rest obtained from reference TRBV5-1 and TRBJ1-4, is as follows: KAGVTQTPRYLIKTRGQQVTLSCSPISGHRSVSWYQQTPGQGLQFLFEYFSETQRNKGNFPGRFSGRQFSNSRSEMNVSTLELGDSALYLCASSLQGLNEKLFFGSGTQLSVL.

The chain links TRBV30 to TRBJ1-1; 7 bases fit TRBD1. Germline CDR1 and CDR2: GTSNPN and SVGIG (reference sequence). The CDR3 has 15 amino acids. Losses at the gene ends were 1 base for V and 5 bases for J; bases not matched to a gene: 10. DNA for the CDR3: TGTGCCTGGAGTGGAAAGGGACAGCCACTAACTGAAGCTTTCTTT. Its translation is CAWSGKGQPLTEAFF.

The rearrangement links TRBV10-3 to TRBJ2-7, with TRBD1 matching over 8 bases. After removal of 6 bases from V and 1 base from J, the junction contained 2 bases not matched to a gene. In germline, CDR1 is ENHRY, CDR2 SYGVKD. This CDR3 is built from 13 residues. CDR3 sequence (DNA): TGTGCCATCAGGGACAGGGTGTCCTACGAGCAGTACTTC. Amino acid sequence: CAIRDRVSYEQYF.

Note on this clone: Sequence at one end of the junction differs from germline and may be a read error. The V call is TRBV30, the J call TRBJ2-3; 9 nucleotides line up with TRBD2. This CDR3 is 16 amino acids long. Per germline, CDR1 GTSNPN and CDR2 SVGIG (reference sequence). The CDR3 region is CAWNSGGGRNTDAQYF. Written as DNA, the CDR3 is TGTGCCTGGAATAGCGGGGGCGGTCGGAACACAGATGCGCAGTATTTT.

This clone was detected a few times. This sequence joins TRBV2 and TRBJ2-3; the match to TRBD2 covers 12 bases. Germline CDR1 is SNHLY and CDR2 is FYNNEI. This CDR3 has 19 residues. V lost 6 bases and J lost 2; bases outside the gene matches: 15. The CDR3 nucleotides read TGTGCCAGCAGGGGCCCTAGTTGGACTAGCGGGGCTTTCACAGATACGCAGTATTTT. It is translated as CASRGPSWTSGAFTDTQYF.

In nucleotides, the CDR3 is TGTGCCAGCTCACCACGGACACTCAGCCCGCCAAACACTGAAGCTTTCTTT. Translation: CASSPRTLSPPNTEAFF. The genes are TRBV18 and TRBJ1-1; a possible D gene is TRBD1 (5 bases). Trimming left V 1 base short and J 2 bases short, with 17 bases between. The CDR3 is made up of 17 amino acids. Germline assignment: CDR1 KGHSH and CDR2 LQKENI. Variable domain in full (rest from reference TRBV18 and TRBJ1-1): NAGVMQNPRHLVRRRGQEARLRCSPMKGHSHVYWYRQLPEEGLKFMVYLQKENIIDESGMPKERFSAEFPKEGPSILRIQQVVRGDSAAYFCASSPRTLSPPNTEAFFGQGTRLTVV.